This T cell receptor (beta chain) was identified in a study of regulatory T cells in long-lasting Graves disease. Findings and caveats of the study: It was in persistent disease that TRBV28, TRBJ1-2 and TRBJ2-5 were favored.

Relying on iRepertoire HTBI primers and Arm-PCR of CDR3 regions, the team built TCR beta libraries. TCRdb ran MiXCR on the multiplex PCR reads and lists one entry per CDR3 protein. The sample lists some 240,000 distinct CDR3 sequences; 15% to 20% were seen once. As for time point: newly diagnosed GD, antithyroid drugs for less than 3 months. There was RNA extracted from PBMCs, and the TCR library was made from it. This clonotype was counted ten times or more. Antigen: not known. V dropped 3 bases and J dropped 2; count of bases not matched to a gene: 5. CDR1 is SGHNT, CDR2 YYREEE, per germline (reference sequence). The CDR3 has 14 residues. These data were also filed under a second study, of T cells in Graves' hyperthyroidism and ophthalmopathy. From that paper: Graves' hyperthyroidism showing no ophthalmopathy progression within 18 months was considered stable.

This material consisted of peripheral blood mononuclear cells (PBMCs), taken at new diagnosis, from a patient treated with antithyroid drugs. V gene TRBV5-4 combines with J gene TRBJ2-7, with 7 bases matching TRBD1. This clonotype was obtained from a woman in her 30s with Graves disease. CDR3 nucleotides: TGTGCCAGCAGCTCTGACAGGGTCCCCTACGAGCAGTACTTC. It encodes CASSSDRVPYEQYF.